The sequence of this TCR beta chain was determined in a study of blood T cell repertoires in COVID-19 (TCRdb year 2020). Context from the whole study: The collaborator samples originated in the United States, Italy and Spain and spanned the acute and convalescent phases of COVID-19. The material from the prospective study consisted of cDNA or gDNA derived from T cells, B-cell-depleted T cells, or PBMCs. The dataset comprised deeply sampled blood TCRbeta repertoires from subjects exposed to, actively infected with, or recovered from COVID-19. The repertoires were made available in a free public database intended to serve as a resource for research on the immune response to SARS-CoV-2. Samples were obtained from the ongoing ImmuneRACE study (first 160 participants) and from about 1,300 subjects provided by 6 global collaborators. A de-identified subject ID, COVID-19 status, age in years and sex were almost always included in the sample metadata. Where HLA class I and class II types were available, the types were taken from metadata supplied by the sample provider, not from assay-based typing. Findings and caveats that apply to the study as a whole: The quantity of clinical and demographic metadata differed by source and by participant and was supplied without curation.

This clone has only a few counts. There is no known antigen for this receptor. Base qualities are not provided; no much larger clone lies one nucleotide away. The CDR3 contains 20 residues, cysteine and phenylalanine counted. The retained sequence is limited to the CDR3, 60 bases, with the frame set at the first base. CDR1 and CDR2 are read off the germline V gene (reference sequence) as LNHNV and YYDKDF. The germline V and J ends show losses of 0 bases and 3 bases respectively, and no gene match explains 10 bases of the junction. Each collaborating institution followed its own protocols to collect whole blood in K2EDTA tubes. Collaborator samples were shipped for TCRbeta analysis as frozen whole blood, isolated PBMCs, or DNA extracted from either sample type. The immunoSEQ Assay, a bias-controlled multiplex PCR, was used to amplify TCRbeta CDR3 regions from genomic DNA. In the source study's methods: The number of nucleated cells in each sample was estimated by amplification of reference gene primers within the assay. To quantify the absolute abundance of each unique TCRbeta CDR3 rearrangement, sequence reads were collapsed and filtered. Productive Simpson clonality was computed per sample as the square root of Simpson's diversity index over productive rearrangements. TCRdb holds this immuneACCESS table with in-frame rearrangements only. Some clones are missing; in checked studies, unresolved V genes explain under half, and the rest has no known cause. V and J calls and clone size follow that table, whereas D and trimming were derived from the DNA. For this sample there are 200,000 to 250,000 clones; around 84% appear just once. Approximately 18% of the sample goes to the ten largest clones.

What was sequenced was peripheral blood. The receptor chain draws on TRBV15 and TRBJ2-6; the central 11 bases match TRBD1. The origin of this receptor is a woman of 80 years or more with active or convalescent COVID-19. The CDR3 protein is CATSRDLGQGDTSGANVLTF. The DNA reads as follows: TGTGCCACCAGCAGAGATCTGGGACAGGGGGATACTAGTGGGGCCAACGTCCTGACTTTC.